Sequencing of this TCR beta chain was carried out in a study of blood T cell repertoires in COVID-19. Study context: Sites across the United States, Italy and Spain contributed samples from acute and convalescent COVID-19. Nucleic acid was either cDNA or gDNA, and it came from T cells, B-cell-depleted T cells, or PBMCs.

Using immunoSEQ multiplex PCR, the repertoire was profiled, and TCRdb retains in-frame clones only, with some absent. The table lists 200,000 to 300,000 clones, about nine tenths of them singletons. With 0 bases removed from V and 3 bases from J, the gap between germline ends came to 3 bases. The germline V gene has CDR1 SGHAT and CDR2 FQNNGV. CDR3 length: 12 residues. Residents of 24 US areas, aged about 18 to 89 years, made up the participants. Participant-given clinical history determined each cohort assignment. The source material was PBMCs or T cells enriched from blood (not recorded which). The rearrangement uses TRBV11-2 and TRBJ2-7; D gene unclear. The sequence derives from a woman aged 35 to 49 with acute COVID-19. DNA of the CDR3: TGTGCCAGCAGCTTAGATTACTACGAGCAGTACTTC. It yields the protein CASSLDYYEQYF.